This passage covers 23 T cell receptor beta chains from one sample sequenced in a study of immune evolution from preneoplasia to lung adenocarcinoma. Sequencing used immunoSEQ multiplex PCR; TCRdb keeps in-frame clones, though not all of them. The table has about 6,400 clones, approximately 80% seen once. Sequencing was performed on FFPE minimally invasive lung adenocarcinoma tissue. The receptor set was obtained from a person aged 50 or older with lung adenocarcinoma.

The rearrangement links TRBV6-6 to TRBJ1-1, with a weak D call TRBD1 (5 bases). The V and J ends lost 7 bases and 1 base respectively, with 16 bases between them. Germline CDR1 is MNHNY and CDR2 is SVGAGI (reference sequence). The CDR3 contains 15 residues. The CDR3 DNA reads TGTGCCAGCACCCCGGGGTCAGGGAGGAACACTGAAGCTTTCTTT. It codes for CASTPGSGRNTEAFF.

This clone occurred once. One junction end disagrees with the germline gene, perhaps due to a read error. The genes are TRBV6-5 and TRBJ1-5; the D is unclear. CDR3 size: 15 residues. Germline CDR1 MNHEY, CDR2 SVGAGI. CDR3 coding DNA: TGTGCCAGCAGTTACTCGCACGATAGCAATCGGCCCCAGCATTTT. Translation gives CASSYSHDSNRPQHF.

The CDR3 reads CASSPRAVQETQYF. The CDR3 DNA is TGTGCCAGCAGCCCAAGGGCCGTCCAAGAGACCCAGTACTTC. This sequence joins TRBV5-8 and TRBJ2-5, with D hard to call. The CDR3 loop spans 14 amino acids. Trimming took off 4 bases at V and 1 base at J, with 11 bases between the two ends. The V gene's germline CDR1 is SGHTS and CDR2 YDEGEE.

The rearrangement joins TRBV7-2 to TRBJ1-5; D gene ambiguous. From germline, CDR1 is SGHTA and CDR2 FQGNSA. V lost 1 base to trimming and J lost 0 bases, with 10 bases between them. The CDR3 is 16 residues long. CDR3 residues: CASSLESSYSNQPQHF. Written as DNA, the CDR3 is TGTGCCAGCAGCTTAGAATCATCCTATAGCAATCAGCCCCAGCATTTT. Full variable domain (rest looked up from reference TRBV7-2 and TRBJ1-5): GAGVSQSPSNKVTEKGKDVELRCDPISGHTALYWYRQSLGQGLEFLIYFQGNSAPDKSGLPSDRFSAERTGGSVSTLTIQRTQQEDSAVYLCASSLESSYSNQPQHFGDGTRLSIL.

The genes are TRBV11-2 and TRBJ2-5; no firm D call. Germline lookup yields CDR1 SGHAT and CDR2 FQNNGV. V was trimmed by 5 bases and J by 4 bases, leaving 17 bases between them. The CDR3 loop spans 15 amino acids. As DNA, the CDR3 is TGTGCCAGCAGCCCAGGACCGGCGATGGGAGAGACCCAGTACTTC. Amino acid sequence: CASSPGPAMGETQYF.

The chain joins TRBV2 to TRBJ1-5, with a tentative D call TRBD1 (5 bases). Trimming stripped 6 bases from V and 4 bases from J, with 10 bases between. From germline, CDR1 is SNHLY and CDR2 FYNNEI. This CDR3 is built from 13 residues. CDR3 in DNA: TGTGCCAGCAGGATGACAGTAAATCAGCCCCAGCATTTT. Amino acids: CASRMTVNQPQHF.

The J gene is TRBJ2-3, the V gene TRBV5-5, with D possibly matching TRBD2 (6 bases). Trimming cost V 2 bases and J 0 bases, with 10 bases left between them. The germline gives CDR1 SGHKS, CDR2 YYEKEE (reference sequence). CDR3 length equals 15 residues. The CDR3 reads CASSFVAESTDTQYF. As DNA, the CDR3 is TGTGCCAGCAGCTTTGTAGCGGAAAGCACAGATACGCAGTATTTT.

DNA for the CDR3: TGTGCCAGTAGTATCGCTAGCGGGAGATCAATGGGTTACAATGAGCAGTTCTTC. Its translation is CASSIASGRSMGYNEQFF. The genes are TRBV19 and TRBJ2-1; 10 nucleotides agree with TRBD2. J lost 4 bases, V lost 3 bases, and 12 bases had no gene match. CDR1 is LNHDA and CDR2 is SQIVND in the germline V gene (reference sequence). The CDR3 consists of 18 residues.

The rearrangement uses TRBV5-1 and TRBJ1-3; D may be TRBD1 (5 bases). The V gene lost 0 bases and the J gene lost 2 bases, with 6 bases spanning the gap. Germline assignment: CDR1 SGHRS and CDR2 YFSETQ. This CDR3 comprises 14 residues. The CDR3 region is CASSLAGAGNTIYF. CDR3 sequence (DNA): TGCGCCAGCAGCTTGGCGGGGGCTGGAAACACCATATATTTT. The full variable domain, its missing parts supplied by reference TRBV5-1 and TRBJ1-3, is KAGVTQTPRYLIKTRGQQVTLSCSPISGHRSVSWYQQTPGQGLQFLFEYFSETQRNKGNFPGRFSGRQFSNSRSEMNVSTLELGDSALYLCASSLAGAGNTIYFGEGSWLTVV.

CDR3 sequence (DNA): TGTGCAAGTCGCTCCCACAGGGGCAACACCTACGAGCAGTACTTC. It encodes CASRSHRGNTYEQYF. J is TRBJ2-7 and V is TRBV12-2; the DNA was not compared with TRBD1, the D call given in the table. TRBV12-2 is labeled a pseudogene. This CDR3 is 15 amino acids long.

V is TRBV6-6 and J is TRBJ2-5; D unresolved. The CDR3 is made up of 14 amino acids. Deletions cut 5 bases from V and 3 bases from J, with 13 bases between. CDR1 and CDR2 from the germline V gene are MNHNY and SVGAGI (reference sequence). CDR3 in amino acids: CASSPRQWKETQYF. The CDR3 bases are TGTGCCAGCAGTCCCCGACAATGGAAAGAGACCCAGTACTTC.

The V and J genes are TRBV9 and TRBJ1-1; D unclear. The germline V and J ends were trimmed by 0 bases and 1 base, with 4 bases remaining between them. CDR1 SGDLS and CDR2 YYNGEE come from the germline V gene. The CDR3 totals 13 residues. CDR3 sequence: CASSVAGNTEAFF. In DNA form, the CDR3 reads TGTGCCAGCAGCGTAGCAGGGAACACTGAAGCTTTCTTT. Full variable domain (remainder filled in from reference TRBV9 and TRBJ1-1): DSGVTQTPKHLITATGQRVTLRCSPRSGDLSVYWYQQSLDQGLQFLIQYYNGEERAKGNILERFSAQQFPDLHSELNLSSLELGDSALYFCASSVAGNTEAFFGQGTRLTVV.

The rearrangement joins TRBV19 to TRBJ2-7, with 10 bases that match TRBD1. The V gene end was trimmed by 0 bases and the J gene end by 2 bases; junction bases not matched to a gene: 4. This CDR3 has 16 amino acids. The germline CDR1 and CDR2 sequences are LNHDA and SQIVND (reference sequence). The chain's CDR3 is CASSIDSGTGAYEQYF. CDR3 sequence (DNA): TGTGCCAGTAGTATAGACTCCGGGACAGGGGCCTACGAGCAGTACTTC.

CDR3: CASTPSGGANTGELFF. CDR3 in DNA: TGTGCCAGCACCCCTAGCGGGGGCGCGAACACCGGGGAGCTGTTTTTT. The chain couples TRBV28 to TRBJ2-2; 10 bases match TRBD2. The CDR3 spans 16 residues. V was clipped by 7 bases and J by 0 bases; unmatched bases: 5. The germline gives CDR1 MDHEN, CDR2 SYDVKM. Drawing the rest from reference TRBV28 and TRBJ2-2, the complete variable domain is DVKVTQSSRYLVKRTGEKVFLECVQDMDHENMFWYRQDPGLGLRLIYFSYDVKMKEKGDIPEGYSVSREKKERFSLILESASTNQTSMYLCASTPSGGANTGELFFGEGSRLTVL.

This sequence joins TRBV7-3 and TRBJ2-1, with a possible D match to TRBD2 (6 bases). The V end lost 3 bases, the J end lost 6 bases, and 9 bases lay between the germline ends. Germline V gene sequence: CDR1 SGHTA, CDR2 FQGTGA. The CDR3 has 13 amino acids. The CDR3 nucleotides read TGTGCCAGCAGCTTCCGGGGGATCAATGAGCAGTTCTTC. Translating gives CASSFRGINEQFF.

V usage is TRBV7-6 and J usage is TRBJ1-5, with unresolved D. The CDR3 totals 12 residues. Germline loops: CDR1 SGHVS, CDR2 FNYEAQ. V shed 5 bases and J shed 14 bases, with 16 bases lying between them. The CDR3 nucleotides are TGTGCCAGCAGCCCCATAGACGGACTCAAGCATTTT. Translated: CASSPIDGLKHF. Full variable domain (rest looked up from reference TRBV7-6 and TRBJ1-5): GAGVSQSPRYKVTKRGQDVALRCDPISGHVSLYWYRQALGQGPEFLTYFNYEAQQDKSGLPNDRFSAERPEGSISTLTIQRTEQRDSAMYRCASSPIDGLKHFGDGTRLSIL.

The chain has TRBV5-1 and TRBJ1-2, with D unclear. The V end lost 2 bases, the J end lost 5 bases, and 7 bases lay between the germline ends. The germline gives CDR1 SGHRS, CDR2 YFSETQ. The CDR3 runs to 12 residues. The CDR3 reads CASSFVGYGYTF. CDR3 sequence (DNA): TGCGCCAGCAGCTTCGTCGGGTATGGCTACACCTTC.

The gene calls are TRBV18 and TRBJ1-1, with TRBD1 matching over 8 bases. This CDR3 has 14 residues. Germline V CDR1 and CDR2: KGHSH, LQKENI. V gave up 3 bases and J gave up 5 bases; unmatched junction bases: 5. The CDR3 DNA is TGTGCCAGCTCACCCCTGACAGGGGCGACTGAAGCTTTCTTT. The encoded protein is CASSPLTGATEAFF.

The CDR3 sequence: CASSVEISALYNEQFF. Written as DNA, the CDR3 is TGTGCCAGCAGCGTAGAGATCAGTGCCCTCTACAATGAGCAGTTCTTC. The J gene is TRBJ2-1, the V gene TRBV9; D call uncertain. V lost 0 bases to trimming and J lost 3 bases, with 13 bases between them. Germline V gene data show CDR1 as SGDLS and CDR2 as YYNGEE. The CDR3 totals 16 residues.

The chain links TRBV7-6 to TRBJ1-2; 7 bases are a match to TRBD1. CDR1 is SGHVS, CDR2 FNYEAQ, per germline. CDR3 size: 15 residues. J was trimmed by 4 bases and V by 5 bases; bases with no gene match: 10. The CDR3 protein is CASSLEEGASYGYTF. The CDR3 region has the DNA TGTGCCAGCAGCCTTGAGGAGGGGGCAAGCTATGGCTACACCTTC. Full variable domain (missing parts from reference TRBV7-6 and TRBJ1-2): GAGVSQSPRYKVTKRGQDVALRCDPISGHVSLYWYRQALGQGPEFLTYFNYEAQQDKSGLPNDRFSAERPEGSISTLTIQRTEQRDSAMYRCASSLEEGASYGYTFGSGTRLTVV.

By sample share, this clone is large. The chain couples TRBV7-2 to TRBJ2-7, with D uncertain. Between the trimmed V and J ends, which lost 1 base and 0 bases, there was a span of 16 bases. The germline CDR1 and CDR2 sequences are SGHTA and FQGNSA. This CDR3 spans 17 amino acids. The CDR3 reads CASSLEVSSFISYEQYF. In DNA, the CDR3 is TGTGCCAGCAGCTTAGAAGTCTCGAGTTTTATCTCCTACGAGCAGTACTTC.

The rearrangement links TRBV28 to TRBJ2-7; 7 bases are shared with TRBD2. Germline assignment: CDR1 MDHEN and CDR2 SYDVKM. V trimming: 6 bases; J trimming: 8 bases; junction bases outside the gene matches: 13. The CDR3 has 14 amino acids. The chain's CDR3 is CASSPQRGFVKQYF. Written as DNA, the CDR3 is TGTGCCAGCAGCCCTCAGCGGGGCTTTGTGAAGCAGTACTTC.

V gene TRBV5-1 combines with J gene TRBJ1-1; 10 nucleotides match TRBD1. The V segment lost 3 bases and the J segment 3 bases; nucleotides outside the gene matches: 5. CDR3 size: 15 residues. The V gene's germline CDR1 is SGHRS and CDR2 YFSETQ. As DNA, the CDR3 is TGCGCCAGCAGCTCCCGGACAGGGGGAGACACTGAAGCTTTCTTT. Its protein is CASSSRTGGDTEAFF.